The entry that follows covers one T cell receptor (beta chain) sequence. The data originate from a study of blood T cell dynamics during melanoma immunotherapy. Data came from immunoSEQ multiplex PCR; TCRdb stores just in-frame clones and leaves some out. This table has about 13,000 clones, about nine tenths appearing once. The ends were cut back, 4 bases at V and 0 bases at J, with 7 bases in the middle. The germline CDR1 and CDR2 sequences are SGHTA and FQGTGA. There are 14 residues in the CDR3. Time point in this sample: pre-treatment baseline. V is TRBV7-3 and J is TRBJ1-3; D not resolved. The sequences come from blood, collected from a patient treated with checkpoint blockade. The sequence derives from a human donor with melanoma. CDR3 nucleotide sequence: TGTGCCAGCAGCTCCGGCATCTCTGGAAACACCATATATTTT. As protein: CASSSGISGNTIYF.